This T cell receptor beta chain was profiled in a study of blood T cell repertoires in COVID-19. Study-level background: The United States, Italy and Spain were the sources of the acute and convalescent COVID-19 samples.

How the authors handled the data: Estimation of nucleated cell counts relied on the amplification of reference gene primers. The method was immunoSEQ multiplex PCR; TCRdb's version includes in-frame clones alone and lacks a portion of them. V, J and clone size are taken as reported in that table, and D and trimming were inferred from the DNA itself. The table has about 180,000 clones, 85% to 90% seen once; the top ten hold around a sixth. It was during active infection that Seattle patients were enrolled and then longitudinally followed. V dropped 2 bases and J dropped 3 bases, with 11 bases sitting between them. The CDR3 contains 14 residues. The germline CDR1 and CDR2 sequences are MDHEN and SYDVKM.

The receptor comes from a person in their 70s with COVID-19, enrolled during active disease. The J gene is TRBJ2-7, the V gene TRBV28, with a tentative D call TRBD1 (6 bases). Sequenced input: peripheral blood. DNA for the CDR3: TGTGCCAGCAGTTTAAGGGGGAGCAACTACGAGCAGTACTTC. Residues: CASSLRGSNYEQYF.